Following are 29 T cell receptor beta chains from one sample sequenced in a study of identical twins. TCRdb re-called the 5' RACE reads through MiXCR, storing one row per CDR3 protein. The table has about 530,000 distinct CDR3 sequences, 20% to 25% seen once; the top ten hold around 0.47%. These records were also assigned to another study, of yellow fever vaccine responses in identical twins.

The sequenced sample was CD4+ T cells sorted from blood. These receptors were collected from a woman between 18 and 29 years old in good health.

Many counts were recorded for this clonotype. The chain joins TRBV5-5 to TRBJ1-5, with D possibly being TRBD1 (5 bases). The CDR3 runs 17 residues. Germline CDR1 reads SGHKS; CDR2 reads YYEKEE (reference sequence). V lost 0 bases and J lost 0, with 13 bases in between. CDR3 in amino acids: CASSLGGGLPSNQPQHF. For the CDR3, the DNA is TGTGCCAGCAGCTTGGGGGGCGGGTTGCCTAGCAATCAGCCCCAGCATTTT.

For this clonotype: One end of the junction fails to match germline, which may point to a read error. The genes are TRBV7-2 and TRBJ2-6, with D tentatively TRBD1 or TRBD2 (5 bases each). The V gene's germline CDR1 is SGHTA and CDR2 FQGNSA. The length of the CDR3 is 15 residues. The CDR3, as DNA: TGTGCCAGCAGAACAGAGAGGACCGGGGCCAACGTCATGACTTTC. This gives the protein CASRTERTGANVMTF.

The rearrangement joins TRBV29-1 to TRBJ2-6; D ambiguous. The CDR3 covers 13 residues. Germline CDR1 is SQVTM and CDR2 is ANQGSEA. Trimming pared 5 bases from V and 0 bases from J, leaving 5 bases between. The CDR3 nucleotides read TGCAGCGTTATCAGCTCTGGGGCCAACGTCCTGACTTTC. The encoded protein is CSVISSGANVLTF.

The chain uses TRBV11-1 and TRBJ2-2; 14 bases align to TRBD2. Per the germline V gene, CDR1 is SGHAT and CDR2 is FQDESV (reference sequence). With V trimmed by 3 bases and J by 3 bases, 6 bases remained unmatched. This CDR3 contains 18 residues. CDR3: CASSFGTSGRRDTGELFF. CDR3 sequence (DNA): TGTGCCAGCAGCTTTGGGACTAGCGGGAGACGAGACACCGGGGAGCTGTTTTTT.

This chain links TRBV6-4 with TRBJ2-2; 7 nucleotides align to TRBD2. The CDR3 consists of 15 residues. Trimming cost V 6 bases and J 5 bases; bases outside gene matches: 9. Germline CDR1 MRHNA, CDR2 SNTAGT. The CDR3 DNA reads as TGTGCCAGCAGCCAGAGGGCTAGCGGTACCGGGGAGCTGTTTTTT. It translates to CASSQRASGTGELFF.

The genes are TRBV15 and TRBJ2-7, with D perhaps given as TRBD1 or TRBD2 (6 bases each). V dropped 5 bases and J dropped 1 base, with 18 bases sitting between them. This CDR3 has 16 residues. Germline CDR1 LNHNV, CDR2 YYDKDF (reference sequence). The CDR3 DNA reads TGTGCCACCAGCCTTCTTAGGGGGGTACCATCCTACGAGCAGTACTTC. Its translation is CATSLLRGVPSYEQYF.

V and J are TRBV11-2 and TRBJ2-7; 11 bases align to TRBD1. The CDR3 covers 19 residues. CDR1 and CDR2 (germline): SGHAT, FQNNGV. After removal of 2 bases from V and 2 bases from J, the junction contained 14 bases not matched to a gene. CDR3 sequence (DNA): TGTGCCAGCAGCTTAAGGCCCAGACACGGGGGACAGGGGGCCTACGAGCAGTACGTC. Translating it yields CASSLRPRHGGQGAYEQYV.

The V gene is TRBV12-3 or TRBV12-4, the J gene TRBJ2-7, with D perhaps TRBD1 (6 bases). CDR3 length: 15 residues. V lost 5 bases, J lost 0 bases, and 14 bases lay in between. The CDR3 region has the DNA TGTGCCAGCAGTCGGGACAAGGGGTACTCCTACGAGCAGTACTTC. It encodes CASSRDKGYSYEQYF.

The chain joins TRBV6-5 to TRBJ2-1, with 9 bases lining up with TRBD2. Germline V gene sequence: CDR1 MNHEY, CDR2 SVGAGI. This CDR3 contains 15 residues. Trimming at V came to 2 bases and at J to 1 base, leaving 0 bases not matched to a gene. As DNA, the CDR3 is TGTGCCAGCAGTTACGGACTAGCGTCCTACAATGAGCAGTTCTTC. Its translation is CASSYGLASYNEQFF.

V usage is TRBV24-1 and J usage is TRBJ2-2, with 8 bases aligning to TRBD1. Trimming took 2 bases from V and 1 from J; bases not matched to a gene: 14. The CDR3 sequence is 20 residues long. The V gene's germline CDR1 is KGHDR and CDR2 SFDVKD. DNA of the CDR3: TGTGCCACCAGTGATTCATTCCCTCGACAGGGGTTAAAGAACACCGGGGAGCTGTTTTTT. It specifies CATSDSFPRQGLKNTGELFF.

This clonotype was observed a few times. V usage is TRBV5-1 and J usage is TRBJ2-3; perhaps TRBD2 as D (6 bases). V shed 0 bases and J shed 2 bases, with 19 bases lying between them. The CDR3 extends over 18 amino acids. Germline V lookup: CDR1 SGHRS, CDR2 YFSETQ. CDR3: CASSLVSGLLLYTDTQYF. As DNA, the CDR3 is TGCGCCAGCAGCTTGGTTAGCGGACTCCTCTTATACACAGATACGCAGTATTTT.

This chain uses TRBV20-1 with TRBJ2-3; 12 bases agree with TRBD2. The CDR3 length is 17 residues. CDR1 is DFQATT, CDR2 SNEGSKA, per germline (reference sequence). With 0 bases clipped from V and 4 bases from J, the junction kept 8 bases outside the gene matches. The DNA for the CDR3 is TGCAGTGCTAGAGACCGGACTAGCGGGAAGAGGGCAGATACGCAGTATTTT. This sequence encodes CSARDRTSGKRADTQYF.

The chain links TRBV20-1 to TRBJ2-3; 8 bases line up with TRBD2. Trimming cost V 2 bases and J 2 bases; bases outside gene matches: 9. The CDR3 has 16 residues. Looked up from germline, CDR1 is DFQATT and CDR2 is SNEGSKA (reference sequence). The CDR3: CSARPTLAGPTDTQYF. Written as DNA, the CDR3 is TGCAGTGCTAGACCAACTTTAGCGGGGCCCACAGATACGCAGTATTTT.

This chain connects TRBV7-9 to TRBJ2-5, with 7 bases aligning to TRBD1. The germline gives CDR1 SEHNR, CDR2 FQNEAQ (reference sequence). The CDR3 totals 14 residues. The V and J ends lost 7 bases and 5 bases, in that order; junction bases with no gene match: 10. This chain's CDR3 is CASTPVQGRETQYF. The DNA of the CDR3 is TGTGCCAGCACCCCCGTACAGGGGCGGGAGACCCAGTACTTC.

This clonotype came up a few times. The CDR3 is CASSYGKRLANEQFF. As DNA, the CDR3 is TGTGCCAGCAGTTACGGGAAAAGATTAGCTAATGAGCAGTTCTTC. This rearrangement joins TRBV6-2 or TRBV6-3 to TRBJ2-1; D gene unclear. V lost 2 bases and J lost 7, with 15 bases in between. The CDR3 covers 15 residues. Germline V CDR1 and CDR2: MNHEY, SVGEGT.

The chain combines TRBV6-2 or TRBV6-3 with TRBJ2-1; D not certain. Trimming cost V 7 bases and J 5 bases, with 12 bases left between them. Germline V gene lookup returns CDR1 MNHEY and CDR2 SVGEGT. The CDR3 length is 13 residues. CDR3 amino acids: CASTDESNNEQFF. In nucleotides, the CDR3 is TGTGCCAGCACGGACGAATCTAACAATGAGCAGTTCTTC.

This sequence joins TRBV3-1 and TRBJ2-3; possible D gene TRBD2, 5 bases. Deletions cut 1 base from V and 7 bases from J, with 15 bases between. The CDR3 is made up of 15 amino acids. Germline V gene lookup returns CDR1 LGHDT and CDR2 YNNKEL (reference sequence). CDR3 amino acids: CASSQGASSRNTQYF. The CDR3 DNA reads TGTGCCAGCAGCCAAGGAGCATCTAGCCGAAATACGCAGTATTTT.

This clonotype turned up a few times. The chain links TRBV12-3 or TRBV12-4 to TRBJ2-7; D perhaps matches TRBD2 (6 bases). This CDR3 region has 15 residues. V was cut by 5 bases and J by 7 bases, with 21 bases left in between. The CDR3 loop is CASSLGQTGLKEQYF. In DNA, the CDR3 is TGTGCCAGCAGTCTCGGCCAGACCGGACTAAAGGAGCAGTACTTC.

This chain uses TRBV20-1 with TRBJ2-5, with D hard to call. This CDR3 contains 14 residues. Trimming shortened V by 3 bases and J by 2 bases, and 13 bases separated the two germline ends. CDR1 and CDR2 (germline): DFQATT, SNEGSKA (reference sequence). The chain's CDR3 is CSASWRTKQETQYF. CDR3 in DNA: TGCAGTGCTAGTTGGCGCACTAAACAAGAGACCCAGTACTTC.

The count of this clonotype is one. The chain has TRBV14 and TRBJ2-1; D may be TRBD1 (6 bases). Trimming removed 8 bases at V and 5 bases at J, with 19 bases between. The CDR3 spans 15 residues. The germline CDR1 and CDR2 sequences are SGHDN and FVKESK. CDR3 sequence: CASSPPGTTHNEQFF. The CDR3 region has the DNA TGTGCCAGCTCCCCGCCCGGGACAACTCACAATGAGCAGTTCTTC. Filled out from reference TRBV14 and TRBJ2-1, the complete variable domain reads EAGVTQFPSHSVIEKGQTVTLRCDPISGHDNLYWYRRVMGKEIKFLLHFVKESKQDESGMPNNRFLAERTGGTYSTLKVQPAELEDSGVYFCASSPPGTTHNEQFFGPGTRLTVL.

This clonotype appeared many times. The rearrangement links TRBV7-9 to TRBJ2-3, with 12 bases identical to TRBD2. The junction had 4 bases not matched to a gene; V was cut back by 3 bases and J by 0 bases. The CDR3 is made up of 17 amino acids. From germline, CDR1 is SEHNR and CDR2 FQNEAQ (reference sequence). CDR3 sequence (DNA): TGTGCCAGCAGCTTGCTAGCGGGAGGGACTAGCACAGATACGCAGTATTTT. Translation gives CASSLLAGGTSTDTQYF.

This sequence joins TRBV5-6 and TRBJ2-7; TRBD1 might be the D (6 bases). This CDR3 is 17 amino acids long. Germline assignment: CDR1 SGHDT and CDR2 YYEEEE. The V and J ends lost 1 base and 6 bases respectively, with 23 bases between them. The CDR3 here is CASSLWARRQESSEQYV. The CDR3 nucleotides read TGTGCCAGCAGCTTGTGGGCCCGACGACAGGAATCCAGCGAGCAGTACGTC.

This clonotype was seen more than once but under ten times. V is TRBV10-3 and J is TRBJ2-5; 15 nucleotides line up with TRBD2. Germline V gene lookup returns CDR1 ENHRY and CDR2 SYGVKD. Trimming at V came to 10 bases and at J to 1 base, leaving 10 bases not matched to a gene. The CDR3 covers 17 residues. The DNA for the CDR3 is TGTGCCACTTCTCCAGGGACTAGCGGGGGGATCCAAGAGACCCAGTACTTC. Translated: CATSPGTSGGIQETQYF.

The CDR3 here is CAISAVERLYNEQFF. The CDR3 DNA follows: TGTGCCATCAGTGCAGTAGAGCGGCTCTACAATGAGCAGTTCTTC. The chain recombines TRBV10-3 with TRBJ2-1, with a weak D call TRBD2 (5 bases). This CDR3 region has 15 residues. Germline V gives CDR1 ENHRY, CDR2 SYGVKD. Trimming removed 4 bases at V and 3 bases at J, with 13 bases between.

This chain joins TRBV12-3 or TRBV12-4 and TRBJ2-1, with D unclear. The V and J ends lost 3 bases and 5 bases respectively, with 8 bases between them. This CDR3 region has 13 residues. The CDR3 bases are TGTGCCAGCAGTTTCGCCCCTAACAATGAGCAGTTCTTC. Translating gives CASSFAPNNEQFF.

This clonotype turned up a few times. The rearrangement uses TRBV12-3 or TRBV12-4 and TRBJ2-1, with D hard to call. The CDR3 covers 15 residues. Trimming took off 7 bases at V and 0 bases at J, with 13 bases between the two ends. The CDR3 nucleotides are TGTGCCAGCATCGCCAGGAGTAGCTCCTACAATGAGCAGTTCTTC. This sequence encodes CASIARSSSYNEQFF.

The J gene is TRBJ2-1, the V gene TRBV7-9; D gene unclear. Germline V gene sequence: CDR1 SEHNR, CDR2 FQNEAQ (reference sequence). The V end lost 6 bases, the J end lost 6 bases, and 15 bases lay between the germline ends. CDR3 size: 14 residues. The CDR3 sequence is CASSSGLRTNEQFF. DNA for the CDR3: TGTGCCAGCAGTTCTGGATTACGGACCAATGAGCAGTTCTTC.

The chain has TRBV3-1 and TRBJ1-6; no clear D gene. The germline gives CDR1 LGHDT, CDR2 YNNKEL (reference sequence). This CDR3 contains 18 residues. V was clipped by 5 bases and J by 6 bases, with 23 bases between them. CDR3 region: CASSRRPQATGLNSPLHF. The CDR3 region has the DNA TGTGCCAGCAGCAGGAGGCCCCAGGCTACGGGTCTTAATTCACCCCTCCACTTT.

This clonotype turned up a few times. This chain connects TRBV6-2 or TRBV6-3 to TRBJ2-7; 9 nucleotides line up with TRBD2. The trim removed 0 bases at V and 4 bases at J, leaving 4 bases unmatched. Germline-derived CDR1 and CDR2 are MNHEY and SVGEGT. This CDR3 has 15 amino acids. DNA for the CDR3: TGTGCCAGCAGTTACTCTGCGGGGGGGTTGTACGAGCAGTACGTC. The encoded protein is CASSYSAGGLYEQYV.